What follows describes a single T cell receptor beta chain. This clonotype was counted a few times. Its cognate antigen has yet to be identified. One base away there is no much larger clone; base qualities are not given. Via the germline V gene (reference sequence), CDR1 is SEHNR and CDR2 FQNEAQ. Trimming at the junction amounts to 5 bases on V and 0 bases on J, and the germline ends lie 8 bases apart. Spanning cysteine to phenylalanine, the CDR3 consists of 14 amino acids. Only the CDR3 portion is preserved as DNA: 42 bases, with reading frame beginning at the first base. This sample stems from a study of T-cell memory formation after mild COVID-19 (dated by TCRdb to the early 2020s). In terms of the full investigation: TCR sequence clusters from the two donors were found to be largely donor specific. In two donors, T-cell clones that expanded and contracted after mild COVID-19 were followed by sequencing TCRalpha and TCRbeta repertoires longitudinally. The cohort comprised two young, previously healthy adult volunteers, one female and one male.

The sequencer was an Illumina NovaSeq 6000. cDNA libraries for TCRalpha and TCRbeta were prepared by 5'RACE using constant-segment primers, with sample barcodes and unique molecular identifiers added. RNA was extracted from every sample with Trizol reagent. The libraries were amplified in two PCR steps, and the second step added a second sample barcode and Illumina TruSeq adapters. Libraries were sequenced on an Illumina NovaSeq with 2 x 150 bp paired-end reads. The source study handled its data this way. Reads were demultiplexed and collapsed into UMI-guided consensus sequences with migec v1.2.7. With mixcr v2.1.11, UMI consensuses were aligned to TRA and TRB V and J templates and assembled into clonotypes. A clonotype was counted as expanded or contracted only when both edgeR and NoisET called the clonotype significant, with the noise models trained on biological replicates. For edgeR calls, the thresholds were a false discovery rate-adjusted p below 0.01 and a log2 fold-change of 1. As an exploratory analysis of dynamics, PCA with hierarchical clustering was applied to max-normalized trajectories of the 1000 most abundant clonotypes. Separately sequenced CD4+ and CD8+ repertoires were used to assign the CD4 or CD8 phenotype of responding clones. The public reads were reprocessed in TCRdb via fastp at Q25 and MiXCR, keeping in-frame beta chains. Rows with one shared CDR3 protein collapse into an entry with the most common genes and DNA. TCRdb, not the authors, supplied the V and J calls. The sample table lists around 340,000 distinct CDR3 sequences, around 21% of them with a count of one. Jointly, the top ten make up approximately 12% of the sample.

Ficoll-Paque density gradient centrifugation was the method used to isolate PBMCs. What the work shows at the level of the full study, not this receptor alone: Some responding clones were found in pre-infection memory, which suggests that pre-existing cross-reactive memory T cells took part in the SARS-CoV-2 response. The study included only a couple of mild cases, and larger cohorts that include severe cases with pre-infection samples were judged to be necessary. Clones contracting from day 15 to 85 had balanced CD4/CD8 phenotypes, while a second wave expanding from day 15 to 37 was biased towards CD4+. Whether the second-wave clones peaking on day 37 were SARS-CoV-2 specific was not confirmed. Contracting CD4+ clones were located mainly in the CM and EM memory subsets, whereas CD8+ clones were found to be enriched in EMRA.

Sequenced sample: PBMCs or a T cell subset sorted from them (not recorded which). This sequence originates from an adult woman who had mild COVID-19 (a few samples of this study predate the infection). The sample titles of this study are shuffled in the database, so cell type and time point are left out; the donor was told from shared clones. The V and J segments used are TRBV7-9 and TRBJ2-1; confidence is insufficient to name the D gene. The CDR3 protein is CASSLGFSYNEQFF. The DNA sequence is TGTGCCAGCAGCCTAGGGTTCTCCTACAATGAGCAGTTCTTC.